The rows below give T cell receptor beta chains drawn from one sample of a study of T cell responses to AZD1222 COVID-19 vaccine. The protocol was immunoSEQ multiplex PCR, while the TCRdb copy is restricted to in-frame clones and leaves out a portion. Of over 150,000 clones detected, roughly 89% appear once; the ten largest clones hold more than 1.5%. Material: peripheral blood, obtained on day 0 of AZD1222 vaccination. The receptors come from an adult in good health. Both conserved end residues are part of each CDR3. Fields, in order: V gene, D gene, clone size, J gene, CDR3 protein, CDR3 DNA. A D gene is named only where the DNA matches it firmly. Clone size appears in some rows only: once, few, many, or a class for an expanded clone.

v_gene: TRBV7-6; d_gene: NA; abundance: NA; j_gene: TRBJ2-2; CDR3aa: CASSHRDFGNTGELFF; CDR3nt: TGTGCCAGCAGCCACCGGGACTTCGGAAACACCGGGGAGCTGTTTTTT
v_gene: TRBV5-4; d_gene: NA; abundance: NA; j_gene: TRBJ1-6; CDR3aa: CASSPGRRSSYNSPLHF; CDR3nt: TGTGCCAGCAGCCCCGGCAGGAGAAGCTCCTATAATTCACCCCTCCACTTT
v_gene: TRBV5-4; d_gene: NA; abundance: NA; j_gene: TRBJ2-7; CDR3aa: CASSHRVTAYSYEQYF; CDR3nt: TGTGCCAGCAGCCATCGTGTGACAGCATATTCCTACGAGCAGTACTTC
v_gene: TRBV19; d_gene: NA; abundance: NA; j_gene: TRBJ2-7; CDR3aa: CASSTLRQGPREQYF; CDR3nt: TGTGCCAGTAGTACTCTCCGGCAGGGACCTAGGGAGCAGTACTTC
v_gene: TRBV2; d_gene: TRBD1; abundance: NA; j_gene: TRBJ1-4; CDR3aa: CASSSPRTGFGEKLFF; CDR3nt: TGTGCCAGCAGTTCTCCCCGGACAGGGTTTGGCGAAAAACTGTTTTTT
v_gene: TRBV5-4; d_gene: NA; abundance: NA; j_gene: TRBJ1-2; CDR3aa: CASSWGLTGLSGGYTF; CDR3nt: TGTGCCAGCAGCTGGGGGTTAACAGGCCTATCGGGTGGCTACACCTTC
v_gene: TRBV7-9; d_gene: TRBD2; abundance: NA; j_gene: TRBJ2-3; CDR3aa: CASSPPLAGGPADTQYF; CDR3nt: TGTGCCAGCAGCCCCCCTTTAGCGGGGGGGCCCGCAGATACGCAGTATTTT
v_gene: TRBV14; d_gene: NA; abundance: NA; j_gene: TRBJ2-7; CDR3aa: CASSPAGGWASYEQYF; CDR3nt: TGTGCCAGCAGCCCGGCCGGGGGTTGGGCTTCCTACGAGCAGTACTTC
v_gene: TRBV29-1; d_gene: TRBD1; abundance: NA; j_gene: TRBJ2-7; CDR3aa: CSVIDRVREQYF; CDR3nt: TGCAGCGTAATTGACAGGGTCAGGGAGCAGTACTTC
v_gene: TRBV7-9; d_gene: NA; abundance: NA; j_gene: TRBJ2-7; CDR3aa: CASSSTGGFSYEQYF; CDR3nt: TGTGCCAGCAGTTCAACGGGGGGCTTTTCCTACGAGCAGTACTTC
v_gene: TRBV7-3; d_gene: TRBD1; abundance: NA; j_gene: TRBJ1-2; CDR3aa: CASSPHPTGASYGYTF; CDR3nt: TGTGCCAGCAGCCCCCATCCAACAGGGGCAAGCTATGGCTACACCTTC
v_gene: TRBV19; d_gene: TRBD2; abundance: NA; j_gene: TRBJ2-1; CDR3aa: CASNRLAGVSSYNEQFF; CDR3nt: TGTGCCAGTAATCGACTAGCGGGGGTGAGCTCCTACAATGAGCAGTTCTTC
v_gene: TRBV10-3; d_gene: NA; abundance: NA; j_gene: TRBJ1-2; CDR3aa: CATRPISNYGYTF; CDR3nt: TGTGCCACCCGACCCATCTCTAACTATGGCTACACCTTC
v_gene: TRBV29-1; d_gene: TRBD1; abundance: NA; j_gene: TRBJ2-7; CDR3aa: CSVPGQGSYEQYF; CDR3nt: TGCAGCGTTCCGGGACAGGGGAGCTACGAGCAGTACTTC
v_gene: TRBV6-5; d_gene: NA; abundance: once; j_gene: TRBJ2-2; CDR3aa: CASSYGTTNTGELFF; CDR3nt: TGTGCCAGCAGTTACGGGACCACGAACACCGGGGAGCTGTTTTTT
v_gene: TRBV12-5; d_gene: NA; abundance: once; j_gene: TRBJ2-6; CDR3aa: CASGLNRGPGANVLTF; CDR3nt: TGTGCTAGTGGTTTGAACCGGGGCCCTGGGGCCAACGTCCTGACTTTC
v_gene: TRBV29-1; d_gene: NA; abundance: once; j_gene: TRBJ1-1; CDR3aa: CSVEHFAGENTEAFF; CDR3nt: TGCAGCGTTGAGCACTTCGCGGGGGAGAACACTGAAGCTTTCTTT
v_gene: TRBV27; d_gene: NA; abundance: NA; j_gene: TRBJ1-2; CDR3aa: CASSPRAGSGYTF; CDR3nt: TGTGCCAGCAGTCCGAGGGCAGGGTCGGGCTACACCTTC
v_gene: TRBV18; d_gene: NA; abundance: NA; j_gene: TRBJ2-2; CDR3aa: CASSQGRTDTGELFF; CDR3nt: TGTGCCAGCTCACAGGGTAGGACGGACACCGGGGAGCTGTTTTTT
v_gene: TRBV3-1/TRBV3-2; d_gene: NA; abundance: NA; j_gene: TRBJ2-3; CDR3aa: CASSQVSAPSTDTQYF; CDR3nt: TGTGCCAGCAGCCAAGTCAGCGCTCCTAGCACAGATACGCAGTATTTT
v_gene: TRBV27; d_gene: TRBD1; abundance: once; j_gene: TRBJ2-2; CDR3aa: CASSSWDRLTGELFF; CDR3nt: TGTGCCAGCAGTTCTTGGGACAGACTCACCGGGGAGCTGTTTTTT
v_gene: TRBV6-5; d_gene: TRBD2; abundance: NA; j_gene: TRBJ2-7; CDR3aa: CASSYGLAGYEQYF; CDR3nt: TGTGCCAGCAGTTACGGGCTAGCGGGGTACGAGCAGTACTTC
v_gene: TRBV9; d_gene: NA; abundance: NA; j_gene: TRBJ2-5; CDR3aa: CASNPGGLEETQYF; CDR3nt: TGTGCCAGCAACCCAGGGGGGCTCGAAGAGACCCAGTACTTC
v_gene: TRBV7-3; d_gene: NA; abundance: NA; j_gene: TRBJ2-7; CDR3aa: CASSFLATSFNEQYF; CDR3nt: TGTGCCAGCAGCTTCCTAGCGACCTCTTTCAACGAGCAGTACTTC
v_gene: TRBV6-2/TRBV6-3; d_gene: NA; abundance: NA; j_gene: TRBJ2-1; CDR3aa: CASSYANRLYNEQFF; CDR3nt: TGTGCCAGCAGTTACGCGAACAGGCTCTACAATGAGCAGTTCTTC
v_gene: TRBV30; d_gene: NA; abundance: NA; j_gene: TRBJ1-1; CDR3aa: CAWGGRGEAFF; CDR3nt: TGTGCCTGGGGAGGGCGAGGAGAAGCTTTCTTT
v_gene: TRBV18; d_gene: NA; abundance: few; j_gene: TRBJ2-7; CDR3aa: CASSYSYEQYF; CDR3nt: TGTGCCAGCTCCTACAGCTACGAGCAGTACTTC
v_gene: TRBV6-5; d_gene: NA; abundance: NA; j_gene: TRBJ1-1; CDR3aa: CASSYGGGMNTEAFF; CDR3nt: TGTGCCAGCAGTTACGGCGGGGGGATGAACACTGAAGCTTTCTTT
v_gene: TRBV25-1; d_gene: TRBD1; abundance: NA; j_gene: TRBJ1-4; CDR3aa: CASSESGTGSEKLFF; CDR3nt: TGTGCCAGCAGTGAATCCGGGACAGGGAGTGAAAAACTGTTTTTT
v_gene: TRBV19; d_gene: NA; abundance: NA; j_gene: TRBJ1-1; CDR3aa: CASRWGGWTEAFF; CDR3nt: TGTGCCTCAAGGTGGGGGGGCTGGACTGAAGCTTTCTTT
v_gene: TRBV4-2; d_gene: NA; abundance: NA; j_gene: TRBJ1-2; CDR3aa: CASSQVGTGSNYGYTF; CDR3nt: TGTGCCAGCAGCCAAGTGGGAACAGGCTCTAACTATGGCTACACCTTC
v_gene: TRBV6-1; d_gene: TRBD1; abundance: NA; j_gene: TRBJ1-2; CDR3aa: CASSEALDRFRGVYGYTF; CDR3nt: TGTGCCAGCAGTGAAGCGCTAGATCGTTTCAGGGGGGTCTATGGCTACACCTTC
v_gene: TRBV20-1; d_gene: NA; abundance: NA; j_gene: TRBJ1-2; CDR3aa: CSASLGDGYTF; CDR3nt: TGCAGTGCTAGTCTAGGGGACGGCTACACCTTC
v_gene: TRBV21-1; d_gene: NA; abundance: NA; j_gene: TRBJ1-3; CDR3aa: CASSGRGDRNTIYF; CDR3nt: TGTGCCAGCAGCGGTCGTGGGGATCGAAACACCATATATTTT
v_gene: TRBV19; d_gene: NA; abundance: once; j_gene: TRBJ1-4; CDR3aa: CASSIVGARKLFF; CDR3nt: TGTGCCAGTAGTATAGTAGGGGCGCGAAAACTGTTTTTT
v_gene: TRBV6-2/TRBV6-3; d_gene: TRBD1; abundance: NA; j_gene: TRBJ2-6; CDR3aa: CASSSYRGRGSGANVLTF; CDR3nt: TGTGCCAGCAGTTCGTACAGGGGGCGGGGTTCTGGGGCCAACGTCCTGACTTTC
v_gene: TRBV7-8; d_gene: NA; abundance: NA; j_gene: TRBJ1-6; CDR3aa: CASSRDGGPNSPLHF; CDR3nt: TGTGCCAGCAGCCGTGACGGAGGGCCCAATTCACCCCTCCACTTT